This T cell receptor (beta chain) came from a study of cytomegalovirus exposure and HLA in healthy donors. Study-level information: An early release of data contained about 85 million unique TCRs, which came from HLA-typed donors.

With V trimmed by 6 bases and J by 2 bases, 14 bases remained unmatched. CDR3 length equals 17 residues. Germline CDR1 reads KGHSH; CDR2 reads LQKENI. Notes on this clone: The target antigen is unknown.

Broader study findings: There were several of the most significant clusters that appeared linked to common viral pathogens in a later analysis. Earlier results showed most TCR beta V segments being productive about 87% or about 30% of the time. A later analysis found TCR association rates differed by HLA locus, highest for DRB1 and lowest for HLA-C.

Primers included in the PCR were 60 Vbeta and 13 Jbeta primers. Produced via immunoSEQ multiplex PCR; TCRdb's table is partial and in-frame only. The data show approximately 150,000 clones, roughly 77% seen once. The V gene is TRBV18, the J gene TRBJ2-5, with 8 bases fitting TRBD2. The source is a man aged 18 to 29 in good health and CMV-seropositive. The sample taken for sequencing was PBMCs. The CDR3 sequence: CASSPGASGSGQETQYF. As DNA, the CDR3 is TGTGCCAGCTCCCCAGGGGCCAGCGGGAGCGGGCAAGAGACCCAGTACTTC.